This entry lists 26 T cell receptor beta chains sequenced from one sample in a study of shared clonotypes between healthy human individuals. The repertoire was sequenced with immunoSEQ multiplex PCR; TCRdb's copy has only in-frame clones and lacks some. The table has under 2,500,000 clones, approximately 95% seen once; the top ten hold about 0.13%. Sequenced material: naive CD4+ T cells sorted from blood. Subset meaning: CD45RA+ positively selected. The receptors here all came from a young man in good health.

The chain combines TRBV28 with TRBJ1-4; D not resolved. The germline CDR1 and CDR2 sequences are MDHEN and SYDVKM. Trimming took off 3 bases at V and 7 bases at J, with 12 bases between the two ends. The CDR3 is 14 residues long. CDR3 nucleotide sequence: TGTGCCAGCAGTTTGGTGGAGGGTCGTGAAAAACTGTTTTTT. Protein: CASSLVEGREKLFF.

The CDR3 DNA is TGTGCCAGCAGCCTGGGACAGCAGACTGAAGCTTTCTTT. As protein: CASSLGQQTEAFF. The chain employs TRBV7-6 and TRBJ1-1; 7 nucleotides line up with TRBD1. The CDR3 consists of 13 residues. J gave up 5 bases and V 5 bases, and 5 bases lay outside the gene matches. Per the germline V gene, CDR1 is SGHVS and CDR2 is FNYEAQ.

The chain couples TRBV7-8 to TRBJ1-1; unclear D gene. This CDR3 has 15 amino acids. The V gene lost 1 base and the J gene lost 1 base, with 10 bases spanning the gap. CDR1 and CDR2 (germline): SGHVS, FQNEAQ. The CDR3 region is CASSLDLGGNTEAFF. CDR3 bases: TGTGCCAGCAGCTTAGACTTGGGCGGGAACACTGAAGCTTTCTTT.

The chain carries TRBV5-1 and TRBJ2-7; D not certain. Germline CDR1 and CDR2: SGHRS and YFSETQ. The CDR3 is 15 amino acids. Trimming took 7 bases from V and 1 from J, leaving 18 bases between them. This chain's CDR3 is CASVPPVPPSYEQYF. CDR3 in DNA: TGCGCCAGCGTACCACCGGTCCCACCTTCCTACGAGCAGTACTTC.

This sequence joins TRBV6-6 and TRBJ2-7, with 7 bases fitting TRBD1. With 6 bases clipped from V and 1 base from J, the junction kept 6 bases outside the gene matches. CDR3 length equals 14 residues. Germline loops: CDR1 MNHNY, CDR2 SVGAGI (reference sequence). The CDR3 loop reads CASRLTGPSYEQYF. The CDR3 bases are TGTGCCAGCAGGTTGACAGGGCCTTCCTACGAGCAGTACTTC.

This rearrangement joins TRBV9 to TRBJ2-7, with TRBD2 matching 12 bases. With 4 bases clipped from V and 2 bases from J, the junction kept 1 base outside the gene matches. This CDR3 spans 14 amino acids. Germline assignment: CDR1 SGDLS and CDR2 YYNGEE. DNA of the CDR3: TGTGCCAGCAGCCCTAGCGGGAGGGCCTACGAGCAGTACTTC. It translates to CASSPSGRAYEQYF.

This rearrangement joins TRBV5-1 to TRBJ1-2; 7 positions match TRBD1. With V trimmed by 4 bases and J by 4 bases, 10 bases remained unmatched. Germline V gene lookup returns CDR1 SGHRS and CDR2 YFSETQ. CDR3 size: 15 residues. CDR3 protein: CASSPKTGSSYGYTF. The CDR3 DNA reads TGCGCCAGCAGCCCGAAGACAGGGTCGAGCTATGGCTACACCTTC.

CDR3 in amino acids: CAISTGTGDEKLFF. The CDR3 DNA reads TGTGCCATCAGTACGGGGACAGGTGACGAAAAACTGTTTTTT. The rearrangement uses TRBV10-3 and TRBJ1-4; 8 positions match TRBD1. Germline V gene lookup returns CDR1 ENHRY and CDR2 SYGVKD. The CDR3 length is 14 residues. J was trimmed by 8 bases and V by 5 bases; bases with no gene match: 7.

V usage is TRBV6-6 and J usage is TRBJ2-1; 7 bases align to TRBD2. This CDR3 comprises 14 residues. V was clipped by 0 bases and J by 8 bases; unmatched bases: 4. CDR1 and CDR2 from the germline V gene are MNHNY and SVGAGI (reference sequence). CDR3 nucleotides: TGTGCCAGCAGTTACTCCGGGGGGAAGGATGAGCAGTTCTTC. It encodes CASSYSGGKDEQFF.

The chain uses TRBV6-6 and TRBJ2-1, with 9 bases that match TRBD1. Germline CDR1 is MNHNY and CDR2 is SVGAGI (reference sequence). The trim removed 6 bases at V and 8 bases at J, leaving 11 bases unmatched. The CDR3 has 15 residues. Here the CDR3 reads CASSSTRDRVYEQFF. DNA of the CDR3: TGTGCCAGCAGCTCAACACGGGACAGGGTGTATGAGCAGTTCTTC.

The CDR3, as DNA: TGCGCCAGCAGCTTTGACACCCAAAAAAATAACTATGGCTACACCTTC. Protein sequence: CASSFDTQKNNYGYTF. The genes are TRBV5-1 and TRBJ1-2; D is uncertain. V lost 2 bases, J lost 1 base, and 15 bases lay in between. This CDR3 has 16 amino acids. Germline V CDR1 and CDR2: SGHRS, YFSETQ.

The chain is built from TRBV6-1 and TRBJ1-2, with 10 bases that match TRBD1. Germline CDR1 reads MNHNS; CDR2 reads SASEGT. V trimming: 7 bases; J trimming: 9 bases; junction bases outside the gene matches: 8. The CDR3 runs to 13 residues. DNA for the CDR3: TGTGCCAGCACCGCCGGGACAGGGGCCCGCTACACCTTC. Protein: CASTAGTGARYTF.

This CDR3 is CASSQADRENNEQFF. DNA of the CDR3: TGTGCCAGCAGCCAAGCGGACAGGGAAAATAATGAGCAGTTCTTC. The genes are TRBV4-2 and TRBJ2-1; TRBD1 agrees at 8 bases. Germline CDR1 LGHNA, CDR2 YNFKEQ. This CDR3 comprises 15 residues. J lost 7 bases, V lost 1 base, and 6 bases had no gene match.

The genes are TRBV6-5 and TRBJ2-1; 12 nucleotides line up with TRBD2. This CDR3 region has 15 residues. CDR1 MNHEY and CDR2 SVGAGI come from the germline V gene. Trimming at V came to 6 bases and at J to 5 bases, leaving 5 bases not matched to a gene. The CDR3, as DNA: TGTGCCAGCAGCCTGACTAGCGGGAGCCACAATGAGCAGTTCTTC. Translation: CASSLTSGSHNEQFF.

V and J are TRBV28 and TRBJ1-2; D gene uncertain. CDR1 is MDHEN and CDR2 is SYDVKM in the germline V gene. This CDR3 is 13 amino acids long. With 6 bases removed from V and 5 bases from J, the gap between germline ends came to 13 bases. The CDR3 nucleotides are TGTGCCAGCAGCCCTACCCGACATTATGGCTACACCTTC. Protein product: CASSPTRHYGYTF.

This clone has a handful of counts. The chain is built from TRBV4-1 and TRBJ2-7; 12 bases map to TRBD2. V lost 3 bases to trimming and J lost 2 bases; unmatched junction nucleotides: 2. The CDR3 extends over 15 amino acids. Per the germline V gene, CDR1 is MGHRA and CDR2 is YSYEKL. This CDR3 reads CASSHGLAGTYEQYF. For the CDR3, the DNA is TGCGCCAGCAGCCACGGACTAGCGGGAACCTACGAGCAGTACTTC.

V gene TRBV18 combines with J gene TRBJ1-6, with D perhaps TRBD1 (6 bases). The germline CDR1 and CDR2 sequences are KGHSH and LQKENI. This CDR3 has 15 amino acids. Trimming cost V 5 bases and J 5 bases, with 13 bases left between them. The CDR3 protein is CASSSSDSNNSPLHF. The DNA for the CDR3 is TGTGCCAGCTCATCGTCGGACAGCAATAATTCACCCCTCCACTTT.

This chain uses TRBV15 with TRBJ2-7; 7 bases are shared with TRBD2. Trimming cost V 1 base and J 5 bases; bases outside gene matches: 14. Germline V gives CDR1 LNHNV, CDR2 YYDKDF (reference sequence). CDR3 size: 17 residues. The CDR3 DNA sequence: TGTGCCACCAGCAGAGCTGCCCAATGGCGGGAGCGGGACGAGCAGTACTTC. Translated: CATSRAAQWRERDEQYF. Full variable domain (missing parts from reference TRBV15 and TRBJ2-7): DAMVIQNPRYQVTQFGKPVTLSCSQTLNHNVMYWYQQKSSQAPKLLFHYYDKDFNNEADTPDNFQSRRPNTSFCFLDIRSPGLGDTAMYLCATSRAAQWRERDEQYFGPGTRLTVT.

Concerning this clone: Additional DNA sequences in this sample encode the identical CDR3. The CDR3 sequence is CASSPGTGFYEQYF. The CDR3 nucleotides are TGTGCCAGCTCACCAGGGACAGGATTCTACGAGCAGTACTTC. The rearrangement uses TRBV18 and TRBJ2-7, with 8 positions matching TRBD1. V gave up 2 bases and J gave up 3 bases; unmatched junction bases: 3. CDR1 and CDR2 (germline): KGHSH, LQKENI. This CDR3 is built from 14 residues.

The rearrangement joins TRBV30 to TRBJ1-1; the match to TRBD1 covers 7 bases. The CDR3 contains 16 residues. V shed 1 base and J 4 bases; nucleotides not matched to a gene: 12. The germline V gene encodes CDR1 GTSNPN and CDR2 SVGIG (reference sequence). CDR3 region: CAWSDAGGRKTTEAFF. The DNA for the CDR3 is TGTGCCTGGAGTGACGCAGGGGGGAGGAAGACCACTGAAGCTTTCTTT.

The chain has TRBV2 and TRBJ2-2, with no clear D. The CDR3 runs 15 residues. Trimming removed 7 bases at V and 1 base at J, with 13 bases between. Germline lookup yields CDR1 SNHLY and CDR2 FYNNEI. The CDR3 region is CASMGSAKNTGELFF. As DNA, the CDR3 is TGTGCCAGCATGGGCTCCGCAAAGAACACCGGGGAGCTGTTTTTT. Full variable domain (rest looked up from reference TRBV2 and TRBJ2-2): EPEVTQTPSHQVTQMGQEVILRCVPISNHLYFYWYRQILGQKVEFLVSFYNNEISEKSEIFDDQFSVERPDGSNFTLKIRSTKLEDSAMYFCASMGSAKNTGELFFGEGSRLTVL.

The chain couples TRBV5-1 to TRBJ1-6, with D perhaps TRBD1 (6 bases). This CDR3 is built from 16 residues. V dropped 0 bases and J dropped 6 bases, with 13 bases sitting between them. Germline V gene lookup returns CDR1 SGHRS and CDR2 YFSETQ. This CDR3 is CASSLESIGGNSPLHF. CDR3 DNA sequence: TGCGCCAGCAGCTTGGAGTCAATAGGGGGTAATTCACCCCTCCACTTT.

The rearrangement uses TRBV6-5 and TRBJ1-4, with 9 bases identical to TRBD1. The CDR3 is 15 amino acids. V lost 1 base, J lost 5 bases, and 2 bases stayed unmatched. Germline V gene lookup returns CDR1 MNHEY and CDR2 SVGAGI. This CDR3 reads CASSYFGTGNEKLFF. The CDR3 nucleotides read TGTGCCAGCAGTTACTTCGGGACAGGGAATGAAAAACTGTTTTTT.

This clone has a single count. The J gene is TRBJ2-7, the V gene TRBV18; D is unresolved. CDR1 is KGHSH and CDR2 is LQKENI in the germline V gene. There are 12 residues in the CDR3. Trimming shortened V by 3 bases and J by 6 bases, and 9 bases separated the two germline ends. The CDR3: CASSPGATEQYF. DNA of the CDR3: TGTGCCAGCTCACCTGGAGCCACCGAGCAGTACTTC.

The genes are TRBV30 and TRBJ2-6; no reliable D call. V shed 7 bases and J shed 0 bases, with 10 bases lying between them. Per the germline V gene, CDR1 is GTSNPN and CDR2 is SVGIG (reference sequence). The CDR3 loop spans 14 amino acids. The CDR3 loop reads CASRRSSGANVLTF. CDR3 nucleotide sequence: TGTGCCTCAAGAAGGAGCTCTGGGGCCAACGTCCTGACTTTC.

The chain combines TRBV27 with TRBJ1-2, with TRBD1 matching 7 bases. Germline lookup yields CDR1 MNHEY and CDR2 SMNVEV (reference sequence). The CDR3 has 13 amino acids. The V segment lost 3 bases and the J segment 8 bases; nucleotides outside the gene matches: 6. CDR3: CASSFFQGEGYTF. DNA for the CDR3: TGTGCCAGCAGTTTCTTCCAGGGGGAAGGCTACACCTTC.